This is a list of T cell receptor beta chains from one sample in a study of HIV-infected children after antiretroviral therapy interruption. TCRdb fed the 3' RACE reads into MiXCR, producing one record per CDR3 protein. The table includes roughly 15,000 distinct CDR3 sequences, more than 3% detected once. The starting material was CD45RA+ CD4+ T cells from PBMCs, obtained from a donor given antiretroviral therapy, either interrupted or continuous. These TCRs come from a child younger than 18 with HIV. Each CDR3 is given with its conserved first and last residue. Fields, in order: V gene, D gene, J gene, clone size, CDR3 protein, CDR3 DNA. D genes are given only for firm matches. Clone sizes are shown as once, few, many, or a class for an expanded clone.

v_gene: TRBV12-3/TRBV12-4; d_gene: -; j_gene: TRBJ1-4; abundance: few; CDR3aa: CASSHRAQLFF; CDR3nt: TGTGCCTCCTCCCACAGGGCACAACTGTTTTTT
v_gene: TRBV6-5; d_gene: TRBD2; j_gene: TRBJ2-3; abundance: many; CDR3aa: CASRPKAGGETDTQYF; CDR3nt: TGTGCCAGCAGACCCAAAGCCGGGGGGGAGACAGATACGCAGTATTTT
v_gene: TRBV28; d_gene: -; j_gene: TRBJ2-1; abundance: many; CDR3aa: CASSFTEGYEQFF; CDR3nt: TGTGCCAGCAGTTTCACCGAGGGCTATGAGCAGTTCTTC
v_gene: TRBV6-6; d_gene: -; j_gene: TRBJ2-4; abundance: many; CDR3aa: CASSYGQGASNIQYF; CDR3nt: TGTGCCAGCAGTTACGGTCAGGGCGCCTCAAACATTCAGTACTTC
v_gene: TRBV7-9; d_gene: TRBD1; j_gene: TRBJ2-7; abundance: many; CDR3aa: CASSQDRGPYEQYF; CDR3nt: TGTGCCAGCAGCCAGGACAGGGGGCCCTACGAGCAGTACTTC
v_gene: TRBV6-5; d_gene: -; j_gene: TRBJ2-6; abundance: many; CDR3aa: CASSYLDGANVLTF; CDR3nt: TGTGCCAGCAGTTATCTGGACGGGGCCAACGTCCTGACTTTC
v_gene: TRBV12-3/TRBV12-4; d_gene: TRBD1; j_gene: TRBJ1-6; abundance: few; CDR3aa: CASSYRGRDRGDSPLHF; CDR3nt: TGTGCCAGCAGTTACCGAGGCCGGGACAGGGGGGATTCACCCCTCCACTTT
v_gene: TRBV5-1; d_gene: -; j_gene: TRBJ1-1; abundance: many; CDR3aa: CASSAEYLNTEAFF; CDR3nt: TGCGCCAGCAGCGCGGAATATCTGAACACTGAAGCTTTCTTT
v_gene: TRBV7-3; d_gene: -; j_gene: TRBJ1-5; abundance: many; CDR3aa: CASSLKWGQPQHF; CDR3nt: TGTGCCAGCAGCTTAAAATGGGGTCAGCCCCAGCATTTT
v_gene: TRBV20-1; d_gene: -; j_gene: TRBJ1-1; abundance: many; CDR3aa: CSARANGPPTFF; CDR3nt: TGCAGTGCTAGGGCGAATGGGCCCCCTACTTTCTTT
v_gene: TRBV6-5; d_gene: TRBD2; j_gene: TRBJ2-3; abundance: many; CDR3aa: CASRPGGGTDTQYF; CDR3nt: TGTGCCAGCAGGCCGGGAGGAGGCACAGATACGCAGTATTTT